This T cell receptor (beta chain) was recovered during a study of blood T cell repertoires in COVID-19. The protocol was immunoSEQ multiplex PCR, while the TCRdb copy is restricted to in-frame clones and leaves out a portion. This table holds roughly 250,000 clones, 87% found once. The V gene lost 1 base and the J gene lost 1 base, with 15 bases spanning the gap. This CDR3 spans 17 amino acids. Germline CDR1 reads SGHTA; CDR2 reads FQGNSA. The J gene is TRBJ2-3, the V gene TRBV7-2; a weak D match, TRBD2 (6 bases). The TCR originated in a young woman with acute COVID-19. Sequenced input: PBMCs or T cells enriched from blood (not recorded which). CDR3 nucleotide sequence: TGTGCCAGCAGCTTAGTTCTGCGGGGATGGGGCACAGATACGCAGTATTTT. It is translated as CASSLVLRGWGTDTQYF.